This T cell receptor (beta chain) is drawn from a study of blood T cell repertoires in COVID-19. Profiled with immunoSEQ multiplex PCR; TCRdb holds only in-frame clones, not every one. The repertoire has about 30,000 clones, about 91% of them found once; the top ten carry 2% to 2.5%. The origin of this receptor is a middle-aged man with active COVID-19. The source material was peripheral blood.

CDR3 region: CASSLGRGDGSRTGELFF. In DNA, the CDR3 is TGTGCCAGCAGCTTGGGGCGGGGGGACGGCTCAAGAACCGGGGAGCTGTTTTTT. This chain connects TRBV5-4 to TRBJ2-2; 8 positions match TRBD2. CDR1 is SGHNT, CDR2 YYREEE, per germline (reference sequence). The CDR3 covers 18 residues. The V and J ends lost 0 bases and 5 bases, in that order; junction bases with no gene match: 12. Combining the CDR3 with reference TRBV5-4 and TRBJ2-2 gives the whole variable domain ETGVTQSPTHLIKTRGQQVTLRCSSQSGHNTVSWYQQALGQGPQFIFQYYREEENGRGNFPPRFSGLQFPNYSSELNVNALELDDSALYLCASSLGRGDGSRTGELFFGEGSRLTVL.